This T cell receptor (beta chain) was observed in a study of OX40 agonist ivuxolimab in advanced cancers. Overall study: An agonistic human IgG2 monoclonal antibody against OX40 (CD134) was given. General study findings and limits: Fewer expanded clones were found on average in CD4+ than in CD8+ T cells.

CDR1 MDHEN and CDR2 SYDVKM come from the germline V gene. The CDR3 sequence is 11 residues long. The ends were cut back, 4 bases at V and 15 bases at J, with 10 bases in the middle. Method: immunoSEQ multiplex PCR; TCRdb's copy keeps in-frame clones and lacks some. The sample consists of roughly 81,000 clones, around 89% of them appearing once. In its sample, this clone was seen a few times. Its target is not known. The receptor comes from an adult with an advanced solid tumor such as melanoma, head and neck, liver or kidney cancer. The chain uses TRBV28 and TRBJ1-6; D is uncertain. The starting material was CD4+ or CD8+ T cells sorted from blood, obtained in a trial of the OX40 agonist ivuxolimab. The CDR3 sequence: CASSSFSSLHF. The CDR3, as DNA: TGTGCCAGCAGTTCATTCTCTAGCCTCCACTTT.